The clone carrying this T cell receptor beta chain was recorded many times. Its specificity is not known. The sample originates from a study of early T cells in non-severe SARS-CoV-2 infection. Looking at the study overall: Sequencing input comprised bulk RNA from unsorted whole blood; chain pairing was not available.

Trimming took off 5 bases at V and 8 bases at J, with 21 bases between the two ends. The CDR3 runs 14 residues. The germline CDR1 and CDR2 sequences are DFQATT and SNEGSKA (reference sequence). The protocol attached unique molecular identifiers to individual cDNA molecules. TCRdb reprocessed the 5' RACE reads via MiXCR and lists one record per CDR3 protein. The sample contains 20,000 to 30,000 distinct CDR3 sequences, 4.5% to 7% of which appear only once. Study-level results: Reliance on VDJdb matching favored anti-spike CD8 responses; private and CD4 specificities were missed.

This clonotype was sampled from an adult who was a healthcare worker with PCR-confirmed SARS-CoV-2 infection or an uninfected control (not recorded which). Material: whole blood. This chain joins TRBV20-1 and TRBJ1-2; D gene unclear. CDR3 in DNA: TGCAGTGCTTCCTCTACGGGTGCCCTTTTCGGCTACACCTTC. Residues: CSASSTGALFGYTF.